The entry below gives a single T cell receptor beta chain sequence along with its context. The repertoire was sequenced with immunoSEQ multiplex PCR; TCRdb's copy has only in-frame clones and lacks some. The sample contains 87,000 or so clones, approximately 86% of which appear only once. The sample originates from a study of blood T cell repertoires in COVID-19. V was trimmed by 11 bases and J by 6 bases, leaving 11 bases between them. Germline CDR1 and CDR2: MNHNY and SVGAGI (reference sequence). CDR3 size: 11 residues. The chain couples TRBV6-6 to TRBJ1-5; D ambiguous. The material sequenced was peripheral blood. The receptor was isolated from a middle-aged man with acute or convalescent COVID-19. In DNA, the CDR3 is TGTGCCGCCGCTCGGGGTCAGCCCCAGCATTTT. Its translation is CAAARGQPQHF.